This entry lists 30 T cell receptor beta chains sequenced from one sample in a study of identical twins. MiXCR, run by TCRdb on the 5' RACE reads, gives a single entry per CDR3 protein. The sample holds around 240,000 distinct CDR3 sequences, roughly 7% seen once. This same sample was also part of a study on yellow fever vaccine responses in identical twins.

The source material was memory (CD45RO+) T cells sorted from blood. Every receptor here comes from a woman aged 18-29 years in good health.

The sample holds many counts of this clonotype. The genes are TRBV5-1 and TRBJ2-1; perhaps TRBD1 as D (6 bases). The V end lost 0 bases, the J end lost 8 bases, and 12 bases lay between the germline ends. Per germline, CDR1 SGHRS and CDR2 YFSETQ. The CDR3 covers 14 residues. The CDR3 reads CASSLDLGGDEQFF. CDR3 DNA sequence: TGCGCCAGCAGCTTGGATCTAGGGGGAGATGAGCAGTTCTTC.

This clonotype was counted many times. The chain has TRBV5-1 and TRBJ2-1; 10 bases map to TRBD1. Germline values: CDR1 SGHRS, CDR2 YFSETQ. Germline trimming cut 4 bases from V and 9 bases from J; bases unmatched to any gene: 4. The CDR3 loop spans 13 amino acids. For the CDR3, the DNA is TGCGCCAGCAGCGAAGGACAGGGGGTTGAGCAGTTCTTC. It encodes CASSEGQGVEQFF.

V is TRBV18 and J is TRBJ2-1, with 9 bases that match TRBD1. Losses at the gene ends were 3 bases for V and 7 bases for J; bases not matched to a gene: 7. Germline lookup yields CDR1 KGHSH and CDR2 LQKENI. CDR3 length: 15 amino acids. The CDR3: CASSPPGTGLNEQFF. The CDR3 DNA reads as TGTGCCAGCTCACCTCCCGGGACAGGGCTGAATGAGCAGTTCTTC.

The chain links TRBV5-6 to TRBJ2-1; 8 bases are shared with TRBD2. CDR3 size: 16 residues. V dropped 0 bases and J dropped 3; count of bases not matched to a gene: 5. Germline values: CDR1 SGHDT, CDR2 YYEEEE. For the CDR3, the DNA is TGTGCCAGCAGCTTGGGTAGCGGGACCTACTACAATGAGCAGTTCTTC. Residues: CASSLGSGTYYNEQFF. The full variable domain, completed using reference TRBV5-6 and TRBJ2-1, is DAGVTQSPTHLIKTRGQQVTLRCSPKSGHDTVSWYQQALGQGPQFIFQYYEEEERQRGNFPDRFSGHQFPNYSSELNVNALLLGDSALYLCASSLGSGTYYNEQFFGPGTRLTVL.

This clonotype was detected ten times or more. The J gene is TRBJ2-3, the V gene TRBV7-9, with D maybe TRBD1 (5 bases). Germline CDR1 reads SEHNR; CDR2 reads FQNEAQ (reference sequence). The germline V and J ends were trimmed by 5 bases and 3 bases, with 15 bases remaining between them. This CDR3 has 15 residues. The CDR3 sequence: CASSNRQSKTDTQYF. In DNA, the CDR3 is TGTGCCAGCAGCAATAGACAGAGTAAAACAGATACGCAGTATTTT.

At least ten counts were recorded for this clonotype. The V and J genes are TRBV2 and TRBJ2-7; 10 bases line up with TRBD2. The ends lost 1 base at V and 2 bases at J; junction bases unmatched: 2. The germline V gene has CDR1 SNHLY and CDR2 FYNNEI. This CDR3 comprises 15 residues. DNA of the CDR3: TGTGCCAGCAGTGAAGTAACTAGCGGGACCTACGAGCAGTACTTC. Translation gives CASSEVTSGTYEQYF.

The V gene is TRBV27, the J gene TRBJ2-7; perhaps TRBD2 as D (5 bases). Germline V CDR1 and CDR2: MNHEY, SMNVEV (reference sequence). V lost 4 bases, J lost 1 base, and 14 bases lay in between. The CDR3 has 15 amino acids. The CDR3 region has the DNA TGTGCCAGCAGTTCCGTAGCGACGAAATCCTACGAGCAGTACTTC. It specifies CASSSVATKSYEQYF.

This clonotype was seen at least ten times. The V and J genes are TRBV12-3 or TRBV12-4 and TRBJ1-1; no definite D call. There are 14 residues in the CDR3. The V end was cut by 2 bases, the J end by 4 bases, with 11 bases between. The CDR3 region has the DNA TGTGCCAGCAGTTTAACCCACAAGGCCACTGAAGCTTTCTTT. Translation gives CASSLTHKATEAFF.

This clonotype was detected a few times. The chain couples TRBV5-1 to TRBJ2-1, with TRBD1 matching over 7 bases. CDR3 length: 16 amino acids. Germline V gives CDR1 SGHRS, CDR2 YFSETQ. The junction had 11 bases not matched to a gene; V was cut back by 4 bases and J by 4 bases. DNA for the CDR3: TGCGCCAGCAGCCAATTACGGGACAGCACATACAATGAGCAGTTCTTC. Amino acid sequence: CASSQLRDSTYNEQFF.

This clonotype has only a few counts. This chain connects TRBV25-1 to TRBJ1-1, with D uncertain. The CDR3 is made up of 14 amino acids. V lost 6 bases to trimming and J lost 1 base, with 12 bases between them. Per the germline V gene, CDR1 is MGHDK and CDR2 is SYGVNS. CDR3 bases: TGTGCCAGCAGCCGGAGCGCCTCGAACACTGAAGCTTTCTTT. Translating gives CASSRSASNTEAFF.

In its sample, this clonotype was seen many times. This rearrangement joins TRBV12-3 or TRBV12-4 to TRBJ2-1; D is uncertain. With 2 bases removed from V and 0 bases from J, the gap between germline ends came to 8 bases. CDR3 length: 15 residues. The CDR3 bases are TGTGCCAGCAGTTTATCTCCGAGCTCCTACAATGAGCAGTTCTTC. Translating it yields CASSLSPSSYNEQFF.

Regarding this clonotype: Its ends do not fully match the called genes, so a read error is possible. The genes are TRBV5-1 and TRBJ2-1; 9 bases map to TRBD1. This CDR3 has 16 residues. Looked up from germline, CDR1 is SGHRS and CDR2 is YFSETQ. For the CDR3, the DNA is TGCGCCAGCAACTTGGGGACAGGGAGGAACTACAATGAGCAGTTCTTC. Its protein is CASNLGTGRNYNEQFF.

The V call is TRBV6-5, the J call TRBJ1-1, with D perhaps TRBD1 (6 bases). CDR3 length equals 15 residues. Germline CDR1 reads MNHEY; CDR2 reads SVGAGI. Trimming removed 0 bases at V and 5 bases at J, with 13 bases between. The CDR3 here is CASSYSIAGVTEAFF. In DNA, the CDR3 is TGTGCCAGCAGTTACTCGATTGCAGGGGTGACTGAAGCTTTCTTT.

This sequence joins TRBV2 and TRBJ2-5, with 9 bases lining up with TRBD2. CDR1 and CDR2 (germline): SNHLY, FYNNEI. With V trimmed by 5 bases and J by 2 bases, 9 bases remained unmatched. CDR3 length: 16 residues. CDR3 region: CASSPLAGGRQETQYF. The CDR3 region has the DNA TGTGCCAGCAGTCCATTGGCGGGGGGGCGTCAAGAGACCCAGTACTTC.

This clonotype was detected only a few times. The CDR3 coding sequence is TGTGCCAGCAGCGTCGGGCGGGGGGCCTACGAGCAGTACGTC. It yields the protein CASSVGRGAYEQYV. The chain is built from TRBV7-8 and TRBJ2-7; 8 nucleotides agree with TRBD2. The CDR3 runs 14 residues. The germline CDR1 and CDR2 sequences are SGHVS and FQNEAQ. Losses at the gene ends were 5 bases for V and 2 bases for J; bases not matched to a gene: 5.

There are many counts of this clonotype. This chain joins TRBV11-2 and TRBJ2-2; maybe TRBD1 (5 bases). Germline V gene lookup returns CDR1 SGHAT and CDR2 FQNNGV. Trimming shortened V by 5 bases and J by 2 bases, and 12 bases separated the two germline ends. CDR3 length equals 15 residues. As DNA, the CDR3 is TGTGCCAGCAGCCCCGGACACCTAAACACCGGGGAGCTGTTTTTT. This sequence encodes CASSPGHLNTGELFF.

This clonotype has just a few counts. The CDR3 reads CASSLPSGGSQETQYF. CDR3 coding DNA: TGTGCCAGCAGTTTACCCAGCGGGGGATCACAAGAGACCCAGTACTTC. V usage is TRBV28 and J usage is TRBJ2-5; 8 positions match TRBD2. The CDR3 runs to 16 residues. Germline V gene sequence: CDR1 MDHEN, CDR2 SYDVKM. Germline trimming cut 2 bases from V and 2 bases from J; bases unmatched to any gene: 7. Using reference TRBV28 and TRBJ2-5 for the parts outside the CDR3, the full variable domain is DVKVTQSSRYLVKRTGEKVFLECVQDMDHENMFWYRQDPGLGLRLIYFSYDVKMKEKGDIPEGYSVSREKKERFSLILESASTNQTSMYLCASSLPSGGSQETQYFGPGTRLLVL.

This clonotype was counted between two and nine times. The CDR3 nucleotides read TGTGCCAGCAGCCAAGGACGGGGTTACAATGAGCAGTTCTTC. It is translated as CASSQGRGYNEQFF. The chain recombines TRBV3-1 with TRBJ2-1; D may be TRBD2 (5 bases). Germline CDR1 reads LGHDT; CDR2 reads YNNKEL (reference sequence). V was shortened by 1 base and J by 4 bases, with 8 bases between the two germline ends. This CDR3 comprises 14 residues.

This clonotype came up once. This chain links TRBV13 with TRBJ2-5, with D perhaps matching TRBD1 (6 bases). The V and J ends lost 2 bases and 0 bases respectively, with 7 bases between them. The CDR3 sequence is 14 residues long. The germline gives CDR1 PRHDT, CDR2 FYEKMQ (reference sequence). The chain's CDR3 is CASSLNRDQETQYF. In DNA, the CDR3 is TGTGCCAGCAGCTTAAACAGGGACCAAGAGACCCAGTACTTC.

The table lists this clonotype with a few counts. The chain has TRBV5-5 and TRBJ2-2; 7 nucleotides agree with TRBD2. After removal of 4 bases from V and 5 bases from J, the junction contained 17 bases not matched to a gene. CDR3 length: 18 residues. CDR1 is SGHKS, CDR2 YYEKEE, per germline (reference sequence). The CDR3 DNA follows: TGTGCCAGCAGCGCCTTATATAGTAGCCGGGAGGTGACCGGGGAGCTGTTTTTT. Residues: CASSALYSSREVTGELFF. Combining the CDR3 with reference TRBV5-5 and TRBJ2-2 gives the whole variable domain DAGVTQSPTHLIKTRGQQVTLRCSPISGHKSVSWYQQVLGQGPQFIFQYYEKEERGRGNFPDRFSARQFPNYSSELNVNALLLGDSALYLCASSALYSSREVTGELFFGEGSRLTVL.

This chain joins TRBV11-2 and TRBJ2-1, with TRBD2 identical over 7 bases. This CDR3 contains 18 residues. With V trimmed by 5 bases and J by 8 bases, 21 bases remained unmatched. CDR1 and CDR2 from the germline V gene are SGHAT and FQNNGV. CDR3 sequence (DNA): TGTGCCAGCAGCACCAGCGGGGTTTTGGCTAGAGGGTTTTATGAGCAGTTCTTC. It is translated as CASSTSGVLARGFYEQFF.

This chain links TRBV6-2 or TRBV6-3 with TRBJ2-2; 7 bases fit TRBD1. From germline, CDR1 is MNHEY and CDR2 SVGEGT. The CDR3 runs 17 residues. J was trimmed by 0 bases and V by 5 bases; bases with no gene match: 9. Here the CDR3 DNA reads TGTGCCAGCAGTCGGGGACAGATCACTACGAACACCGGGGAGCTGTTTTTT. Encoded protein: CASSRGQITTNTGELFF.

The chain uses TRBV28 and TRBJ2-5; the D gene is possibly TRBD2 (6 bases). V lost 3 bases and J 1 base, leaving 15 bases between the germline ends. Germline V CDR1 and CDR2: MDHEN, SYDVKM. This CDR3 has 16 amino acids. CDR3 DNA: TGTGCCAGCAGTTTTATTGGGACCGGGGGCCAAGAGACCCAGTACTTC. Amino acid sequence: CASSFIGTGGQETQYF.

This chain uses TRBV6-2 or TRBV6-3 with TRBJ2-7; D is uncertain. The CDR3 totals 13 residues. From germline, CDR1 is MNHEY and CDR2 SVGEGT. The V and J ends lost 6 bases and 2 bases respectively, with 11 bases between them. CDR3 region: CASRVGPTYEQYF. The CDR3 DNA reads as TGTGCCAGCAGGGTAGGCCCCACCTACGAGCAGTACTTC.

In this sample, this clonotype turned up many times. The gene calls are TRBV4-1 and TRBJ2-3; the D gene is possibly TRBD2 (6 bases). The ends were cut back, 0 bases at V and 1 base at J, with 14 bases in the middle. The CDR3 runs to 17 residues. In germline, CDR1 is MGHRA, CDR2 YSYEKL. CDR3 coding DNA: TGCGCCAGCAGCCAAGATAGTAGCGGTCCAGGCACAGATACGCAGTATTTT. It yields the protein CASSQDSSGPGTDTQYF.

This chain joins TRBV13 and TRBJ1-1; 7 bases line up with TRBD1. The germline gives CDR1 PRHDT, CDR2 FYEKMQ (reference sequence). Trimming cost V 3 bases and J 6 bases; bases outside gene matches: 4. The CDR3 contains 13 residues. The CDR3 DNA is TGTGCCAGCAGCTTGACAGGGAAGGCTGAAGCTTTCTTT. It is translated as CASSLTGKAEAFF.

The rearrangement uses TRBV28 and TRBJ1-6; TRBD1 agrees at 9 bases. Germline loops: CDR1 MDHEN, CDR2 SYDVKM. This CDR3 region has 15 residues. After removal of 3 bases from V and 9 bases from J, the junction contained 6 bases not matched to a gene. CDR3 region: CASSFRGTGSSPLHF. The CDR3 bases are TGTGCCAGCAGTTTCCGTGGGACAGGGAGTTCACCCCTCCACTTT.

This clonotype was seen only a few times. The chain is built from TRBV20-1 and TRBJ2-3, with D tentatively TRBD2 (5 bases). V was pared by 7 bases and J by 5 bases, with 16 bases between. The germline V gene has CDR1 DFQATT and CDR2 SNEGSKA (reference sequence). The CDR3 covers 13 residues. The CDR3 region has the DNA TGCAGTGAGAGGGATACCCTGGGAGATACGCAGTATTTT. Protein sequence: CSERDTLGDTQYF.

This clonotype was observed many times. This chain links TRBV5-1 with TRBJ2-7; TRBD1 matches at 10 bases. CDR1 is SGHRS, CDR2 YFSETQ, per germline. The CDR3 extends over 13 amino acids. V was clipped by 4 bases and J by 5 bases; unmatched bases: 3. The CDR3 here is CASSRTGGHEQYF. The CDR3 DNA reads as TGCGCCAGCAGCCGGACAGGGGGACACGAGCAGTACTTC.

This clonotype was observed at least ten times. CDR3 in DNA: TGTGCCAGCAGTGGACAGAGGCGGTACTTC. This translates into CASSGQRRYF. The V call is TRBV28, the J call TRBJ2-7, with D perhaps TRBD1 (6 bases). This CDR3 contains 10 residues. Germline CDR1 reads MDHEN; CDR2 reads SYDVKM. Trimming removed 5 bases from V and 12 bases from J, with 11 bases in between.